This TCR beta chain was observed in a study of T cell clonotyping in hematopoietic cell transplantation. Clones were read by immunoSEQ multiplex PCR, and TCRdb kept only the in-frame ones, dropping some. The sample has over 6,000 clones, around nine tenths seen once. Documented time point: recipient sample about 28 days before transplant, after cytoreduction. Per germline, CDR1 MGHDK and CDR2 SYGVNS. The length of the CDR3 is 16 residues. Trimming removed 6 bases at V and 0 bases at J, with 14 bases between. Sequencing used peripheral blood mononuclear cells, obtained before stem cell transplant. The chain is built from TRBV25-1 and TRBJ2-2; D possibly corresponds to TRBD1 (6 bases). The TCR sequence derives from a man aged 25 to 40 with acute myeloid leukemia. Some clones in this sample may be carry-over from other donors' samples. This CDR3 reads CASSVRGLSNTGELFF. The CDR3 DNA reads as TGTGCCAGCAGCGTCAGGGGCCTTTCGAACACCGGGGAGCTGTTTTTT. Complete variable domain (other parts from reference TRBV25-1 and TRBJ2-2): EADIYQTPRYLVIGTGKKITLECSQTMGHDKMYWYQQDPGMELHLIHYSYGVNSTEKGDLSSESTVSRIRTEHFPLTLESARPSHTSQYLCASSVRGLSNTGELFFGEGSRLTVL.